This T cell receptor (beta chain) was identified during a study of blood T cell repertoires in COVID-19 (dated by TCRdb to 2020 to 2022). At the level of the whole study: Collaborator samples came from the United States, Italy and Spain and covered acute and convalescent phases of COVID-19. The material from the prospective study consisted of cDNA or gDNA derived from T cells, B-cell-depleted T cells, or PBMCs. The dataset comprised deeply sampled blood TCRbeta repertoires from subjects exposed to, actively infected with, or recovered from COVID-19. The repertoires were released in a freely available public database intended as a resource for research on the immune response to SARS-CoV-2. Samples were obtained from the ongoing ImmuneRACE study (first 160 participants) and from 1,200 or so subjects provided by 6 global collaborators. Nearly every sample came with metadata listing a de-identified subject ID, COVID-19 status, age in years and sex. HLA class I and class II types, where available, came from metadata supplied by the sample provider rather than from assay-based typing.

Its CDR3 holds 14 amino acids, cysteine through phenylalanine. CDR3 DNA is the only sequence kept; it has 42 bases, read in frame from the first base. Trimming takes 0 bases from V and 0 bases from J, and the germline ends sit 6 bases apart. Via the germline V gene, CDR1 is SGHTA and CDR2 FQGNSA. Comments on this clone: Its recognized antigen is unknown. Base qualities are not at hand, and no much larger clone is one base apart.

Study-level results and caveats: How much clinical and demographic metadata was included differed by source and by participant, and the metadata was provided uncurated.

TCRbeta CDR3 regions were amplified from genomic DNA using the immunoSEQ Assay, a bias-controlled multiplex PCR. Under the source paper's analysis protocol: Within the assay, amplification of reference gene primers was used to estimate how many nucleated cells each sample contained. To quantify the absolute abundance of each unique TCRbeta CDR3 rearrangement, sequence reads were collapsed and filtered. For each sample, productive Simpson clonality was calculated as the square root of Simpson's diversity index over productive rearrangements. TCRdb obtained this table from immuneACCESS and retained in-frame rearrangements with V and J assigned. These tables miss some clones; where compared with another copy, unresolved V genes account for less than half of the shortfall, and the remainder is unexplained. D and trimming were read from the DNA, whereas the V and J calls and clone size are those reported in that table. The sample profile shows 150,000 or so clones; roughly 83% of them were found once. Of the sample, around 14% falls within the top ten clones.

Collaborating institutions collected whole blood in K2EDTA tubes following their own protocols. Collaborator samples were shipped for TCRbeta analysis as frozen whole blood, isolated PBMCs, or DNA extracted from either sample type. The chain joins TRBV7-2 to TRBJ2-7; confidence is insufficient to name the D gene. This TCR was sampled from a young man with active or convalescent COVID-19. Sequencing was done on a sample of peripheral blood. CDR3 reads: CASSLAGRSYEQYF. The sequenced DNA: TGTGCCAGCAGCTTAGCGGGCCGCTCCTACGAGCAGTACTTC.